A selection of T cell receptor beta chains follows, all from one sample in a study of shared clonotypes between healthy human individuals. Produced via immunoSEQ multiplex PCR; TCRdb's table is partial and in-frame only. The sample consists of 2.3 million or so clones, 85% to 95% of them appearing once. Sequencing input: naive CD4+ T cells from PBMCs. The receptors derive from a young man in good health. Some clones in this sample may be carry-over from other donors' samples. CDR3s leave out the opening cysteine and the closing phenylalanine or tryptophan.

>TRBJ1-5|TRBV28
ASSLLSDNQPQH
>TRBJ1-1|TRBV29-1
SVGQGAWTEAF
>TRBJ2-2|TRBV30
AWSVRLGGELF
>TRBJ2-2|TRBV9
ASSVGGLNTGELF
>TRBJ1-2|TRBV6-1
ASSEARAHGYT
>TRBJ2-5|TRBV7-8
ASSLVRPGKGTQY
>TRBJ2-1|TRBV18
ASSPTSGGNEQF
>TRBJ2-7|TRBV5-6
ASSFFGQTYEQY
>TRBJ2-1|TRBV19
ASRAGASGSNEQF
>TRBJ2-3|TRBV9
ASSVATGRSTDTQY
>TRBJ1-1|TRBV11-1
ASSQWTGNTEAF
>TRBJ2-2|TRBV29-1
SVERTYTGELF
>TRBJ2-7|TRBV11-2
ASSSYEQY
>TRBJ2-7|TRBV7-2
ASSFRQGLAYEQY
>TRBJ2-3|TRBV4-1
ASSQEWGSDTQY
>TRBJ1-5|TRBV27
ASSRTSNQPQH
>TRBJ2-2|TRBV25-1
ASRGGRDGTGELF
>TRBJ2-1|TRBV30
ASIDYEQF
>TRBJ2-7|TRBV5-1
ASSGGQGGTGEQY
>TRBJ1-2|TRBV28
ASSSTGFRI
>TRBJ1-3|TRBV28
ASRRFSGNTIY
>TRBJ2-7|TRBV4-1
ASSQPLAGGPREQY
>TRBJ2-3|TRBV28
ASSLGSEPDTQY
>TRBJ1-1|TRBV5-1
ASSPQGRNTEAF
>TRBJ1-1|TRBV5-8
ASSILDRETEAF
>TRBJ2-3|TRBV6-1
ASSEAWLAGGMADTQY
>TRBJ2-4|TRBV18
ASSPQGGGQNIQY
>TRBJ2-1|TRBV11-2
ASSVEELIYNEQF
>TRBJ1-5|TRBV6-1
ASRQGNNQPQH
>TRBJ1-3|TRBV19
ASSIGVVGPGNTIY
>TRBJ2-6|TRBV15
ATRISGANVLT
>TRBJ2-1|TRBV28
ASSASGLPNEQF
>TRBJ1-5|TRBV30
AWAVGGSNQPQH
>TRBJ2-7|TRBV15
ATSRDGGAVSYEQY
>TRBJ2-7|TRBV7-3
ASSGTGGEQY
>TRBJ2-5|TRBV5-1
ASSSTRQQETQY
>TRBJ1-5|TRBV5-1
ASSPGWGDSNQPQH
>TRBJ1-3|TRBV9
ATNRDRGITRPGNTIY
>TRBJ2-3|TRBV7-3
ASSLFQSTDTQY
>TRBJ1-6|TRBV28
ASSQNSPLH
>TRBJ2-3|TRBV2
ASRMIDGRSDTQY
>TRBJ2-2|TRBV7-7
ASSPTGNTGELF
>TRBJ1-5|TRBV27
ASSLSGQNNQPQH
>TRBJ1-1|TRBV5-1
ASSLGTEETGGT
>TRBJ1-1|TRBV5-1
ASSFSGGTEAF
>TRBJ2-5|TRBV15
ATSRDYSRRQETQY
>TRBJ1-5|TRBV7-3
ASSSRRFQPQH
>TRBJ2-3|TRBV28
ASRGEKYGTSGRAGDTQY
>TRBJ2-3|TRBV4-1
ASSQEGADTQY
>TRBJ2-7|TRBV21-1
ASSKGGPPGLASGNSAYEQY
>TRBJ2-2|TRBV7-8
ASSSTGGSLSTGELF
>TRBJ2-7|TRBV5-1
ASSPETGVNEQY